The 20 T cell receptor beta chains reported below all come from one sample, sequenced in a study of read filtering for tumor transcriptome and immune sequencing (dated by TCRdb to the early 2020s). The sequencer was an Illumina HiSeq 4000. TCR libraries were built from roughly 400 ng RNA with the Immunoverse kit, using molecular barcoded adaptors covering alpha/delta and beta/gamma chains. TCRdb applied fastp at Q25 and MiXCR to the public reads, then kept only in-frame beta chains. Rows with one shared CDR3 protein collapse into an entry with the most common genes and DNA. The sample includes around 50,000 distinct CDR3 sequences, with roughly 12% observed a single time. The biggest ten clones account for roughly 16% of the sample. Material: a population of CD138-negative cells sorted from bone marrow. The sample's cell subset or site label is to be understood as: bone marrow mononuclear cells depleted of CD138+ plasma/myeloma cells by negative magnetic selection. These receptors came from a donor aged 40 or older with multiple myeloma.

This clonotype was found many times. The J gene is TRBJ2-6, the V gene TRBV28; D call uncertain. CDR1 is MDHEN, CDR2 SYDVKM, per germline. The CDR3 covers 14 residues. V was shortened by 3 bases and J by 0 bases, with 3 bases between the two germline ends. CDR3 in DNA: TGTGCCAGCAGTTTTCTCTCTGGGGCCAACGTCCTGACTTTC. Its translation is CASSFLSGANVLTF.

This clonotype was detected many times. V is TRBV29-1 and J is TRBJ2-1; 9 bases are shared with TRBD1. CDR1 and CDR2 from the germline V gene are SQVTM and ANQGSEA. Unmatched junction bases numbered 6, after V lost 3 bases and J lost 0 bases. The CDR3 runs to 16 residues. The CDR3 loop is CSVDSGTGSSYNEQFF. The CDR3 DNA sequence: TGCAGCGTTGATTCCGGGACAGGGTCCTCCTACAATGAGCAGTTCTTC.

As regards this clonotype: A single base separates this from a much larger clone, so it may be a read error. This chain uses TRBV7-8 with TRBJ1-3, with D unresolved. CDR1 and CDR2 (germline): SGHVS, FQNEAQ. This CDR3 is built from 12 residues. CDR3 nucleotide sequence: TGTGCCAGCAGCCACGATGGAAACATCATATATTTT. This translates into CASSHDGNIIYF.

This clonotype was picked up many times. This chain links TRBV20-1 with TRBJ2-7, with D maybe TRBD1 (5 bases). The CDR3 is 13 amino acids. Looked up from germline, CDR1 is DFQATT and CDR2 is SNEGSKA (reference sequence). Between the trimmed V and J ends, which lost 3 bases and 0 bases, there was a span of 9 bases. As DNA, the CDR3 is TGCAGTGCTAGCCGACAGAGCTCCTACGAGCAGTACTTC. This sequence encodes CSASRQSSYEQYF.

Comments on this clonotype: A read error is likely, as this CDR3 ends without the conserved phenylalanine or tryptophan. The DNA is omitted, as the CDR3 cannot be located on it reliably, and the CDR3 follows TCRdb's listing. The chain has TRBV24-1 and TRBJ2-1; the D segment call TRBD2 is taken from the table without a DNA check. Germline values: CDR1 KGHDR, CDR2 SFDVKD. The CDR3 has 15 residues if both end residues are counted. CDR3 protein: CATSMRSGLSNEQVY.

This clonotype was picked up many times. This sequence joins TRBV4-2 and TRBJ2-3; no clear D gene. The V gene's germline CDR1 is LGHNA and CDR2 YNFKEQ. The CDR3 loop spans 12 amino acids. The V and J ends lost 0 bases and 5 bases respectively, with 3 bases between them. The CDR3 protein is CASSQDLDTQYF. The CDR3 DNA reads as TGTGCCAGCAGCCAAGATTTAGATACGCAGTATTTT.

This clonotype was picked up many times. The chain is built from TRBV5-6 and TRBJ2-7, with a tentative D call TRBD2 (5 bases). The CDR3 sequence is 14 residues long. Trimming cost V 5 bases and J 0 bases, with 12 bases left between them. Germline V gene sequence: CDR1 SGHDT, CDR2 YYEEEE. The CDR3 bases are TGTGCCAGCAGGAGGGCCATCCGCTCCTACGAGCAGTACTTC. Its protein product is CASRRAIRSYEQYF.

This clonotype was seen ten or more times. The chain has TRBV20-1 and TRBJ1-5, with D unclear. The CDR3 is made up of 12 amino acids. The V end lost 6 bases, the J end lost 4 bases, and 10 bases lay between the germline ends. Germline V lookup: CDR1 DFQATT, CDR2 SNEGSKA (reference sequence). The CDR3 DNA follows: TGCAGTGCCCTGATCGATAATCAGCCCCAGCATTTT. It is translated as CSALIDNQPQHF.

Concerning this clonotype itself: A much larger clone lies one base from this, so it may be a read error. As the CDR3 is not closed by the conserved phenylalanine or tryptophan, this likely results from a read error. The rearrangement links TRBV10-2 to TRBJ2-7; 7 positions agree with TRBD1. CDR1 and CDR2 (germline): WSHSY, SAAADI. The CDR3 totals 13 residues. The V and J ends lost 3 bases and 4 bases, in that order; junction bases with no gene match: 3. CDR3 bases: TGCGCCAGCAGTGAAGGCAGGGGGTACGAGCAGTACCTC. Encoded protein: CASSEGRGYEQYL.

This clonotype was recorded at least ten times. The chain uses TRBV19 and TRBJ1-2; TRBD1 is a possible D gene (5 bases). CDR1 and CDR2 from the germline V gene are LNHDA and SQIVND (reference sequence). V was cut by 3 bases and J by 5 bases, with 13 bases left in between. The length of the CDR3 is 14 residues. The CDR3: CASSMWDGIYGYTF. Written as DNA, the CDR3 is TGTGCCAGTAGTATGTGGGACGGTATTTATGGCTACACCTTC. The variable domain in full, completed from reference TRBV19 and TRBJ1-2, reads DGGITQSPKYLFRKEGQNVTLSCEQNLNHDAMYWYRQDPGQGLRLIYYSQIVNDFQKGDIAEGYSVSREKKESFPLTVTSAQKNPTAFYLCASSMWDGIYGYTFGSGTRLTVV.

This clonotype was seen at least ten times. The rearrangement links TRBV20-1 to TRBJ1-1, with TRBD1 matching over 8 bases. CDR1 and CDR2 (germline): DFQATT, SNEGSKA (reference sequence). Losses at the gene ends were 0 bases for V and 5 bases for J; bases not matched to a gene: 5. The CDR3 runs 14 residues. DNA of the CDR3: TGCAGTGCTAGAGATCAGGGGGCGCGGACTGAAGCTTTCTTT. Translation: CSARDQGARTEAFF.

This clonotype showed up many times. The chain combines TRBV24-1 with TRBJ2-5; 9 bases are a match to TRBD2. This CDR3 has 15 amino acids. The germline V gene encodes CDR1 KGHDR and CDR2 SFDVKD. J gave up 5 bases and V 3 bases, and 6 bases lay outside the gene matches. This CDR3 is CATSDRAGGQETQYF. CDR3 sequence (DNA): TGTGCCACCAGTGATCGGGCGGGGGGGCAGGAGACCCAGTACTTC.

In the case of this clonotype: The likely explanation is a read error, given a far larger clone one base away. The rearrangement joins TRBV11-1 to TRBJ2-1; D is unresolved. Germline values: CDR1 SGHAT, CDR2 FQDESV (reference sequence). V lost 9 bases and J lost 1, with 10 bases in between. The CDR3 consists of 13 residues. The CDR3 reads CASTEQSYNEQFF. The CDR3 DNA is TGTGCCAGTACTGAACAATCCTACAATGAGCAGTTCTTC.

In this sample, this clonotype is medium-sized (0.01 to 0.1%). The chain carries TRBV5-1 and TRBJ1-5, with D maybe TRBD1 (5 bases). This CDR3 contains 15 residues. Trimming shortened V by 0 bases and J by 7 bases, and 14 bases separated the two germline ends. CDR1 and CDR2 from the germline V gene are SGHRS and YFSETQ. The CDR3 is CASSLVAGKDQPQHF. The CDR3, as DNA: TGCGCCAGCAGCTTGGTGGCAGGGAAAGACCAGCCCCAGCATTTT.

This clonotype was recorded many times. The rearrangement links TRBV28 to TRBJ2-4, with D perhaps given as TRBD1 or TRBD2 (5 bases each). The CDR3 length is 15 residues. Germline values: CDR1 MDHEN, CDR2 SYDVKM. V gave up 1 base and J gave up 3 bases, with 10 bases separating them. CDR3 loop: CASSLYGTGKNIQYF. The CDR3 nucleotides read TGTGCCAGCAGTTTATATGGGACGGGCAAAAACATTCAGTACTTC.

This clonotype was detected a few times. The chain recombines TRBV4-1 with TRBJ2-7; D remains ambiguous. From germline, CDR1 is MGHRA and CDR2 YSYEKL. The germline V and J ends were trimmed by 0 bases and 0 bases, with 12 bases remaining between them. The CDR3 length is 16 residues. The CDR3 protein is CASSQDSTVSSYEQYF. For the CDR3, the DNA is TGCGCCAGCAGCCAAGACAGCACGGTAAGCTCCTACGAGCAGTACTTC.

There are a few counts of this clonotype. The genes are TRBV25-1 and TRBJ1-2; no clear D gene. V lost 4 bases to trimming and J lost 2 bases, with 14 bases between them. This CDR3 region has 15 residues. Germline CDR1 and CDR2: MGHDK and SYGVNS. As DNA, the CDR3 is TGTGCCAGCAGTGGCTACCCGGTTCGGAACTATGGCTACACCTTC. It is translated as CASSGYPVRNYGYTF.

This clonotype was detected ten times or more. The gene calls are TRBV6-5 and TRBJ1-1, with D uncertain. This CDR3 is 13 amino acids long. Between the trimmed V and J ends, which lost 6 bases and 3 bases, there was a span of 11 bases. Per the germline V gene, CDR1 is MNHEY and CDR2 is SVGAGI. The CDR3 reads CASRPAGYTEAFF. The CDR3 bases are TGTGCCAGCAGGCCGGCCGGGTACACTGAAGCTTTCTTT.

This clonotype was detected ten times or more. The chain is built from TRBV20-1 and TRBJ2-5; no firm D call. CDR3 length: 13 residues. V lost 2 bases and J 2 bases, leaving 9 bases between the germline ends. CDR1 and CDR2 (germline): DFQATT, SNEGSKA (reference sequence). CDR3 bases: TGCAGTGCTAGAAAGCAGTCTCAAGAGACCCAGTACTTC. Protein sequence: CSARKQSQETQYF.

This clonotype was counted ten times or more. The rearrangement uses TRBV5-4 and TRBJ1-4; D is unresolved. Deletions cut 1 base from V and 8 bases from J, with 12 bases between. This CDR3 comprises 14 residues. Germline V gene data show CDR1 as SGHNT and CDR2 as YYREEE (reference sequence). CDR3 bases: TGTGCCAGCAGCTTGAGGGAGGCCAGAGAAAAACTGTTTTTT. Amino acids: CASSLREAREKLFF.